The clone carrying this TCR beta chain was observed a handful of times. This sample stems from a study of blood T cells in healthy people across ages. CDR1 and CDR2 from the germline V gene are MNHEY and SVGEGT. The V gene end was trimmed by 6 bases and the J gene end by 2 bases; junction bases not matched to a gene: 8. The CDR3 covers 15 residues. Through a sample-barcoded 5' primer and a J-beta primer mix, a second PCR was run for roughly 6 to 11 cycles. TCRdb called the 5' RACE reads again in MiXCR, with one record for every CDR3 protein. The table lists about 730,000 distinct CDR3 sequences, roughly 43% of them singletons, with 20% to 25% in the top ten.

The specimen was blood. The chain has TRBV6-2 or TRBV6-3 and TRBJ2-7, with 9 nucleotides matching TRBD1. The receptor was isolated from a woman aged 55-70 years in good health. In DNA, the CDR3 is TGTGCCAGCAGGATGGACAGGGGACAAACCTACGAGCAGTACTTC. It yields the protein CASRMDRGQTYEQYF.